This is a list of T cell receptor beta chains from one sample in a study of OX40 agonist ivuxolimab in advanced cancers. Using immunoSEQ multiplex PCR, the repertoire was profiled, and TCRdb retains in-frame clones only, with some absent. The repertoire holds about 73,000 clones, with roughly 90% as singletons. The input for sequencing was CD4+ or CD8+ T cells sorted from blood, taken in a trial of the OX40 agonist ivuxolimab. Every receptor here comes from an adult with an advanced solid tumor such as melanoma, head and neck, liver or kidney cancer. The conserved cysteine and the conserved F or W are not part of the CDR3 here. Each record gives: V gene, CDR3 length, J gene, CDR3 protein.

V: TRBV20-1
length: 9
J: TRBJ2-1
CDR3: SARPSYEQF

V: TRBV4-1
length: 15
J: TRBJ2-5
CDR3: ASSQVILAGGQETQY

V: TRBV9
length: 12
J: TRBJ2-1
CDR3: ASSVSGGRDEQF

V: TRBV7-2
length: 10
J: TRBJ1-5
CDR3: ASSRQGQPQH

V: TRBV9
length: 14
J: TRBJ2-3
CDR3: ASSAGLAGGSDTQY

V: TRBV5-1
length: 11
J: TRBJ2-3
CDR3: ASSPQGTDTQY

V: TRBV7-9
length: 13
J: TRBJ2-5
CDR3: ASSPRPTRGETQY

V: TRBV28
length: 9
J: TRBJ2-7
CDR3: ASRGRGEQY

V: TRBV6-6
length: 12
J: TRBJ1-1
CDR3: ASRPGGDNTEAF

V: TRBV6-6
length: 14
J: TRBJ1-3
CDR3: ASRQASDGSGNTIY

V: TRBV6-5
length: 13
J: TRBJ1-2
CDR3: ASSYSTRFNYGYT

V: TRBV6-1
length: 13
J: TRBJ1-3
CDR3: ASSAGGIGGNTIY

V: TRBV9
length: 13
J: TRBJ2-3
CDR3: ASSVLGTNADTQY

V: TRBV6-1
length: 12
J: TRBJ1-5
CDR3: ASSVLGVNQPQH

V: TRBV2
length: 11
J: TRBJ1-2
CDR3: ASSKEDRAGYT

V: TRBV7-2
length: 13
J: TRBJ2-7
CDR3: ASRVSGGARAEQY

V: TRBV6-1
length: 12
J: TRBJ1-5
CDR3: ASSVVGSNQPQH

V: TRBV19
length: 15
J: TRBJ2-3
CDR3: ASSITPGYRVTDTQY

V: TRBV30
length: 9
J: TRBJ2-1
CDR3: AWSQGGEQF

V: TRBV30
length: 9
J: TRBJ2-5
CDR3: AWTVTETQY

V: TRBV18
length: 11
J: TRBJ1-2
CDR3: ASSPGPDYGYT

V: TRBV5-8
length: 12
J: TRBJ1-5
CDR3: ASSWGQNNQPQH

V: TRBV18
length: 10
J: TRBJ1-1
CDR3: ASSPPGTEAF

V: TRBV21-1
length: 12
J: TRBJ2-7
CDR3: ASSNGDGTYEQY

V: TRBV19
length: 14
J: TRBJ2-3
CDR3: ASSRGMGQATDTQY

V: TRBV10-3
length: 11
J: TRBJ2-7
CDR3: AIHRDRVAEQY

V: TRBV5-4
length: 15
J: TRBJ2-2
CDR3: ASSSPAGGWNTGELF

V: TRBV19
length: 13
J: TRBJ1-5
CDR3: ASSPSDRNWQPQH

V: TRBV27
length: 12
J: TRBJ2-3
CDR3: ASSHTGATDTQY

V: TRBV15
length: 13
J: TRBJ1-4
CDR3: ATSRDLQGSEKLF

V: TRBV28
length: 11
J: TRBJ2-7
CDR3: ASMTGLTYEQY

V: TRBV7-9
length: 12
J: TRBJ1-4
CDR3: ASSRQSTNEKLF

V: TRBV6-6
length: 11
J: TRBJ2-5
CDR3: ASSYQGGGTQY

V: TRBV7-9
length: 14
J: TRBJ2-2
CDR3: ASSPKLRVSTGELF

V: TRBV11-2
length: 12
J: TRBJ2-3
CDR3: ASTPRAGTDTQY

V: TRBV5-1
length: 12
J: TRBJ2-2
CDR3: ASSLDREDGELF

V: TRBV29-1
length: 12
J: TRBJ2-5
CDR3: SVEWARRPETQY

V: TRBV27
length: 13
J: TRBJ2-1
CDR3: ASSFWDRAEGEQF

V: TRBV2
length: 14
J: TRBJ2-7
CDR3: ASSGIGTGVFRILY

V: TRBV5-1
length: 14
J: TRBJ2-3
CDR3: ASSTLAGGPTDTQY

V: TRBV4-1
length: 11
J: TRBJ1-2
CDR3: ASSQQENYGYT

V: TRBV5-1
length: 10
J: TRBJ2-5
CDR3: ASSSLEETQY

V: TRBV2
length: 12
J: TRBJ1-5
CDR3: ASSEQGFNQPQH

V: TRBV11-2
length: 17
J: TRBJ2-1
CDR3: ASSFRGLAGSTRSHEQF

V: TRBV10-3
length: 10
J: TRBJ1-2
CDR3: AISESAYGYT

V: TRBV7-2
length: 13
J: TRBJ1-2
CDR3: ASSSGTGGFYGYT

V: TRBV27
length: 14
J: TRBJ2-7
CDR3: ASRKGDSGSKYEQY

V: TRBV10-2
length: 10
J: TRBJ1-2
CDR3: ASGGALDGYT

V: TRBV7-2
length: 10
J: TRBJ1-4
CDR3: ASSRVGEKLF